These 25 T cell receptor beta chains were all obtained from the same sample, sequenced in a study of CD8+ T cells in alopecia areata. As the sequencing template, cDNA was produced by extracting RNA and reverse transcribing it. Libraries were prepared by immunoSEQ multiplex PCR; TCRdb keeps only in-frame clonotypes and omits some of them. The top ten clones hold 4.5% to 5% of a sample with about 140,000 clones, 45% to 60% of them seen once. Sequencing was carried out using CD4+ T cells sorted from blood. These receptors came from a human donor in good health.

This chain joins TRBV29-1 and TRBJ2-1; the D is unclear. Trimming shortened V by 4 bases and J by 0 bases, and 10 bases separated the two germline ends. Looked up from germline, CDR1 is SQVTM and CDR2 is ANQGSEA. This CDR3 region has 14 residues. The CDR3 loop reads CSVVERPSYNEQFF. In DNA form, the CDR3 reads TGCAGCGTTGTCGAGCGTCCCTCCTACAATGAGCAGTTCTTC.

The table lists this clone with a few counts. This sample includes further DNA sequences coding for the same CDR3. The chain uses TRBV11-2 and TRBJ2-5; D gene uncertain. Germline CDR1 reads SGHAT; CDR2 reads FQNNGV. Between the trimmed V and J ends, which lost 1 base and 5 bases, there was a span of 2 bases. CDR3 size: 11 residues. The DNA for the CDR3 is TGTGCCAGCAGCTTAGCGGAGACCCAGTACTTC. Its protein is CASSLAETQYF. The complete variable domain, with remaining parts taken from reference TRBV11-2 and TRBJ2-5, reads EAGVAQSPRYKIIEKRQSVAFWCNPISGHATLYWYQQILGQGPKLLIQFQNNGVVDDSQLPKDRFSAERLKGVDSTLKIQPAKLEDSAVYLCASSLAETQYFGPGTRLLVL.

The J gene is TRBJ1-2, the V gene TRBV5-6, with D unclear. V lost 4 bases to trimming and J lost 4 bases, with 14 bases between them. Germline CDR1 reads SGHDT; CDR2 reads YYEEEE. The CDR3 spans 14 residues. CDR3 DNA sequence: TGTGCCAGCAGCGGCATGGGAGCTGGCTATGGCTACACCTTC. Amino acids: CASSGMGAGYGYTF.

The CDR3 region has the DNA TGCGCCAGCAGCCAGGCCCTACTAGCGGGAGGTATCAATGAGCAGTTCTTC. Protein product: CASSQALLAGGINEQFF. The V gene is TRBV4-1, the J gene TRBJ2-1, with 12 bases lining up with TRBD2. Trimming cost V 3 bases and J 6 bases; bases outside gene matches: 9. Per the germline V gene, CDR1 is MGHRA and CDR2 is YSYEKL. The CDR3 length is 17 residues.

The chain combines TRBV27 with TRBJ1-5; TRBD1 aligns across 10 bases. Trimming cost V 5 bases and J 0 bases; bases outside gene matches: 7. CDR1 MNHEY and CDR2 SMNVEV come from the germline V gene (reference sequence). This CDR3 is 17 amino acids long. CDR3 nucleotides: TGTGCCAGCAGTCCCGGGACAGGGGTTCGTAGCAATCAGCCCCAGCATTTT. It is translated as CASSPGTGVRSNQPQHF.

V is TRBV4-1 and J is TRBJ1-2; 7 positions agree with TRBD1. J was trimmed by 4 bases and V by 4 bases; bases with no gene match: 3. The germline V gene has CDR1 MGHRA and CDR2 YSYEKL. The CDR3 sequence is 13 residues long. CDR3 amino acids: CASSLGQSYGYTF. CDR3 coding DNA: TGCGCCAGCAGCCTGGGACAGAGCTATGGCTACACCTTC.

V gene TRBV4-1 combines with J gene TRBJ2-7; D may be TRBD1 (5 bases). CDR3 length equals 17 residues. CDR1 and CDR2 (germline): MGHRA, YSYEKL. V was cut by 2 bases and J by 2 bases, with 19 bases left in between. The CDR3 reads CASSQRVESQGTYEQYF. DNA of the CDR3: TGCGCCAGCAGCCAAAGGGTAGAATCCCAGGGCACCTACGAGCAGTACTTC.

The chain joins TRBV7-2 to TRBJ2-1, with 10 bases aligning to TRBD2. The germline CDR1 and CDR2 sequences are SGHTA and FQGNSA. CDR3 length: 15 residues. V was clipped by 5 bases and J by 8 bases; unmatched bases: 9. The CDR3 region is CASSTPGTSEDEQFF. The CDR3 region has the DNA TGTGCCAGCAGCACGCCCGGGACTAGCGAAGATGAGCAGTTCTTC.

The rearrangement joins TRBV29-1 to TRBJ2-4; the D is unclear. V was clipped by 7 bases and J by 9 bases, with 19 bases between them. The CDR3 sequence is 13 residues long. Germline V gene lookup returns CDR1 SQVTM and CDR2 ANQGSEA. CDR3 protein: CSASTAVSSIQYF. The CDR3 DNA follows: TGCAGCGCCTCTACGGCAGTCTCGAGCATTCAGTACTTC.

The sample holds a few counts of this clone. The chain uses TRBV4-1 and TRBJ1-2; TRBD1 agrees at 7 bases. This CDR3 is 14 amino acids long. The J segment lost 3 bases and the V segment lost 4 bases, leaving 5 bases of the junction unmatched. CDR1 MGHRA and CDR2 YSYEKL come from the germline V gene. CDR3 DNA sequence: TGCGCCAGCAGCCCCCCGACAGGGTACTATGGCTACACCTTC. It specifies CASSPPTGYYGYTF.

This chain joins TRBV19 and TRBJ1-1; the D is unclear. The germline V gene encodes CDR1 LNHDA and CDR2 SQIVND (reference sequence). This CDR3 has 15 residues. Trimming shortened V by 10 bases and J by 5 bases, and 23 bases separated the two germline ends. The chain's CDR3 is CATRKEAPVGTEAFF. The CDR3, as DNA: TGTGCCACCCGAAAAGAAGCGCCGGTAGGAACTGAAGCTTTCTTT.

This clone has just a few counts. The gene calls are TRBV25-1 and TRBJ1-2; D remains unclear. Germline V CDR1 and CDR2: MGHDK, SYGVNS. V was trimmed by 9 bases and J by 3 bases, leaving 8 bases between them. This CDR3 spans 11 amino acids. The DNA of the CDR3 is TGTGCCAGTCGTTATTACTATGGCTACACCTTC. Translated: CASRYYYGYTF.

This clone was counted between two and nine times. The junction departs from the called germline gene at one end, perhaps through a read error. The V and J genes are TRBV4-2 and TRBJ2-3; 9 bases map to TRBD2. The CDR3 is 11 residues long. Looked up from germline, CDR1 is LGHNA and CDR2 is YNFKEQ. CDR3 in DNA: TGTGCCAGCAGCCTGACTAGCGGAGAGGATTTT. This translates into CASSLTSGEDF.

The chain links TRBV27 to TRBJ2-5; TRBD2 matches 10 bases. CDR3 length: 17 residues. J lost 5 bases, V lost 2 bases, and 11 bases had no gene match. Germline V lookup: CDR1 MNHEY, CDR2 SMNVEV (reference sequence). Here the CDR3 reads CASSLGRLAGAGETQYF. The CDR3 bases are TGTGCCAGCAGTTTAGGAAGGCTAGCGGGAGCCGGGGAGACCCAGTACTTC.

CDR3 amino acids: CSVGYNEKLFF. CDR3 bases: TGCAGCGTGGGGTATAATGAAAAACTGTTTTTT. V gene TRBV29-1 combines with J gene TRBJ1-4; D remains ambiguous. Germline V gene lookup returns CDR1 SQVTM and CDR2 ANQGSEA. With 6 bases removed from V and 4 bases from J, the gap between germline ends came to 6 bases. The CDR3 length is 11 residues.

Only a few counts were recorded for this clone. The chain links TRBV28 to TRBJ1-3; no clear D gene. V gave up 8 bases and J gave up 6 bases, with 5 bases separating them. Germline-derived CDR1 and CDR2 are MDHEN and SYDVKM. The CDR3 consists of 10 residues. The DNA for the CDR3 is TGTGCCAGCGGCCAAAACACCATATATTTT. It yields the protein CASGQNTIYF.

The chain carries TRBV7-9 and TRBJ2-7; 15 nucleotides agree with TRBD2. Trimming removed 5 bases from V and 1 base from J; junction bases left unmatched: 6. Germline V gene data show CDR1 as SEHNR and CDR2 as FQNEAQ (reference sequence). CDR3 size: 17 residues. The CDR3 DNA follows: TGTGCCAGCAGCCTGGGACTAGCGGGAGGACGGTCCTACGAGCAGTACTTC. Translated, it gives CASSLGLAGGRSYEQYF.

CDR3 sequence reads: CAWKDGTSVYNEQFF. DNA for the CDR3: TGTGCCTGGAAAGACGGGACTAGCGTCTACAATGAGCAGTTCTTC. The chain recombines TRBV30 with TRBJ2-1; 10 bases are a match to TRBD2. The CDR3 contains 15 residues. Germline CDR1 and CDR2: GTSNPN and SVGIG (reference sequence). Losses at the gene ends were 4 bases for V and 3 bases for J; bases not matched to a gene: 6.

The chain joins TRBV30 to TRBJ1-5, with D tentatively TRBD1 (5 bases). The CDR3 consists of 13 residues. V was pared by 3 bases and J by 9 bases, with 15 bases between. CDR1 and CDR2 (germline): GTSNPN, SVGIG (reference sequence). The CDR3 DNA reads as TGTGCCTGGAGAGGGGCAGGGAGTACGCCCCAGCATTTT. It is translated as CAWRGAGSTPQHF.

In its sample, this clone was seen a few times. This sequence joins TRBV29-1 and TRBJ2-7; a possible D gene is TRBD2 (5 bases). The length of the CDR3 is 13 residues. V was shortened by 6 bases and J by 3 bases, with 15 bases between the two germline ends. Per the germline V gene, CDR1 is SQVTM and CDR2 is ANQGSEA. In DNA, the CDR3 is TGCAGCGTCTTGGAGGTTTTAAGCTACGAGCAGTACTTC. Translation gives CSVLEVLSYEQYF.

V is TRBV7-9 and J is TRBJ2-5, with TRBD2 identical over 8 bases. J lost 3 bases, V lost 5 bases, and 5 bases had no gene match. This CDR3 has 14 amino acids. Per the germline V gene, CDR1 is SEHNR and CDR2 is FQNEAQ (reference sequence). The CDR3 sequence is CASSLLAGEETQYF. In DNA form, the CDR3 reads TGTGCCAGCAGCCTCCTAGCGGGCGAAGAGACCCAGTACTTC.

The J gene is TRBJ2-5, the V gene TRBV5-1, with TRBD2 identical over 9 bases. The CDR3 length is 16 residues. Germline loops: CDR1 SGHRS, CDR2 YFSETQ. The V gene end was trimmed by 0 bases and the J gene end by 5 bases; junction bases not matched to a gene: 8. CDR3 sequence: CASSLDPSGITETQYF. The CDR3 DNA sequence: TGCGCCAGCAGCTTGGACCCTAGCGGGATCACGGAGACCCAGTACTTC.

This clone has only one observation. The V gene is TRBV30, the J gene TRBJ2-1, with TRBD2 matching over 11 bases. The CDR3 spans 15 residues. V was clipped by 3 bases and J by 5 bases; unmatched bases: 6. The V gene's germline CDR1 is GTSNPN and CDR2 SVGIG (reference sequence). The CDR3 bases are TGTGCCTGGAGATTAGCGGGAGGGCTTAACAATGAGCAGTTCTTC. Translated: CAWRLAGGLNNEQFF.

The genes are TRBV25-1 and TRBJ2-2; D is undetermined. V was clipped by 0 bases and J by 7 bases, with 0 bases between them. Germline-derived CDR1 and CDR2 are MGHDK and SYGVNS. The CDR3 has 11 amino acids. CDR3 region: CASSEYGELFF. The DNA for the CDR3 is TGTGCCAGCAGTGAATACGGGGAGCTGTTTTTT.

This chain connects TRBV5-1 to TRBJ1-5; D is uncertain. Trimming shortened V by 0 bases and J by 4 bases, and 8 bases separated the two germline ends. CDR1 is SGHRS and CDR2 is YFSETQ in the germline V gene. The CDR3 runs to 14 residues. This CDR3 is CASSLGNSNQPQHF. CDR3 coding DNA: TGCGCCAGCAGCTTGGGGAATTCTAATCAGCCCCAGCATTTT.